The 11 T cell receptor beta chains below were found in one sample sequenced in a study of shared clonotypes between healthy human individuals. Only in-frame clones appear in the TCRdb table, and some are missing; sequencing was by immunoSEQ multiplex PCR. This sample has 2 million to 2.5 million clones, with 85% to 95% found just once. Material: naive CD4+ T cells from PBMCs. Documented subset: CD45RA+ positively selected. The receptors here all came from a man aged 18-30 years in good health. Some clones in this sample may be carry-over from other donors' samples.

The genes are TRBV14 and TRBJ2-7; D gene ambiguous. V dropped 4 bases and J dropped 2 bases, with 12 bases sitting between them. This CDR3 contains 14 residues. Per germline, CDR1 SGHDN and CDR2 FVKESK. CDR3 coding DNA: TGTGCCAGCAGCCGATCACATACTACCTACGAGCAGTACTTC. It is translated as CASSRSHTTYEQYF.

The V and J genes are TRBV7-2 and TRBJ2-7; 9 bases match TRBD1. The CDR3 length is 17 residues. Germline V gene lookup returns CDR1 SGHTA and CDR2 FQGNSA. V gave up 4 bases and J gave up 2 bases; unmatched junction bases: 12. This CDR3 is CASSYRLTGTGPYEQYF. CDR3 bases: TGTGCCAGCAGCTATCGACTAACCGGGACAGGGCCCTACGAGCAGTACTTC.

The chain's CDR3 is CASSQGLAGGSQETQYF. The CDR3 nucleotides are TGTGCCAGCAGCCAGGGACTAGCGGGAGGAAGTCAAGAGACCCAGTACTTC. The rearrangement uses TRBV4-2 and TRBJ2-5; 15 bases align to TRBD2. From germline, CDR1 is LGHNA and CDR2 YNFKEQ. V gave up 3 bases and J gave up 2 bases; unmatched junction bases: 4. This CDR3 region has 17 residues.

A remark on this clone: The same CDR3 also results from other DNA sequences found in this sample. The V gene is TRBV5-1, the J gene TRBJ2-5; D not resolved. V lost 0 bases to trimming and J lost 3 bases, with 6 bases between them. This CDR3 is 13 amino acids long. CDR1 is SGHRS, CDR2 YFSETQ, per germline. CDR3 nucleotide sequence: TGCGCCAGCAGCTTGGGGGCCGAAGAGACCCAGTACTTC. Protein sequence: CASSLGAEETQYF.

V is TRBV10-3 and J is TRBJ2-7; D remains ambiguous. Germline CDR1 is ENHRY and CDR2 is SYGVKD. This CDR3 comprises 14 residues. With 0 bases removed from V and 4 bases from J, the gap between germline ends came to 10 bases. CDR3: CAISESPHGYEQYF. The CDR3 DNA reads as TGTGCCATCAGTGAGTCGCCGCACGGGTACGAGCAGTACTTC.

The gene calls are TRBV9 and TRBJ2-6; no definite D call. CDR1 is SGDLS and CDR2 is YYNGEE in the germline V gene. Deletions cut 0 bases from V and 4 bases from J, with 2 bases between. The CDR3 runs to 13 residues. CDR3 bases: TGTGCCAGCAGCGTAGTCGGGGCCAACGTCCTGACTTTC. Encoded protein: CASSVVGANVLTF.

The chain links TRBV4-1 to TRBJ2-7; 9 nucleotides agree with TRBD2. Germline CDR1 reads MGHRA; CDR2 reads YSYEKL. The CDR3 loop spans 15 amino acids. J lost 3 bases, V lost 4 bases, and 7 bases had no gene match. CDR3: CASSRSSGSGYEQYF. The DNA of the CDR3 is TGCGCCAGCAGCCGTAGTAGCGGGAGTGGCTACGAGCAGTACTTC.

The V call is TRBV5-4, the J call TRBJ2-3, with 7 bases lining up with TRBD2. Germline trimming cut 1 base from V and 0 bases from J; bases unmatched to any gene: 2. CDR1 is SGHNT, CDR2 YYREEE, per germline (reference sequence). The CDR3 extends over 15 amino acids. The CDR3 bases are TGTGCCAGCAGCTTGAGGGGAGGGAGCACAGATACGCAGTATTTT. Its protein product is CASSLRGGSTDTQYF.

The rearrangement joins TRBV7-3 to TRBJ2-3; 7 nucleotides line up with TRBD1. The germline V gene encodes CDR1 SGHTA and CDR2 FQGTGA. Unmatched junction bases numbered 6, after V lost 5 bases and J lost 4 bases. CDR3 length: 14 residues. The CDR3 loop is CASSRTGDSDTQYF. Written as DNA, the CDR3 is TGTGCCAGCAGCCGGACAGGCGATTCAGATACGCAGTATTTT.

The chain is built from TRBV7-8 and TRBJ1-5; the D is unclear. From germline, CDR1 is SGHVS and CDR2 FQNEAQ. This CDR3 has 13 amino acids. V was clipped by 2 bases and J by 4 bases, with 6 bases between them. The DNA of the CDR3 is TGTGCCAGCAGCTTAAGGGAGAATCAGCCCCAGCATTTT. Encoded protein: CASSLRENQPQHF.

The gene calls are TRBV6-4 and TRBJ2-2; D may be TRBD2 (6 bases). V was shortened by 5 bases and J by 0 bases, with 7 bases between the two germline ends. The germline gives CDR1 MRHNA, CDR2 SNTAGT. The CDR3 runs 14 residues. The DNA for the CDR3 is TGTGCCAGCAGTCCGGGGGCGAACACCGGGGAGCTGTTTTTT. It translates to CASSPGANTGELFF.